This record concerns one TCR beta chain sequence. This sample is part of a study of blood T cell repertoires in COVID-19. During active infection, Seattle patients enrolled and were then monitored through disease. The authors' processing: Reference gene primer amplification gave estimated nucleated cell counts. Some clones are missing from TCRdb's copy, which holds only in-frame ones; the method was immunoSEQ multiplex PCR. V, J and clone size were drawn from that table, and D and trimming were deduced from the DNA. The sample holds 200,000 to 300,000 clones, 70% to 90% seen once. The sequence was obtained from a woman aged 55-75 years with COVID-19, enrolled during active disease. Sample: peripheral blood.

CDR3 residues: CASSPQAGGGSGQTQYF. Written as DNA, the CDR3 is TGTGCCAGCAGCCCCCAGGCGGGTGGCGGGAGTGGGCAGACCCAGTACTTC. The V call is TRBV5-5, the J call TRBJ2-5; TRBD2 agrees at 7 bases. Germline lookup yields CDR1 SGHKS and CDR2 YYEKEE (reference sequence). V shed 4 bases and J 6 bases; nucleotides not matched to a gene: 18. This CDR3 is 17 amino acids long.